This T cell receptor (beta chain) was captured by sequencing in a study of shared clonotypes between healthy human individuals. Only CD45RO-negative cells positively selected for CCR7 counted as naive CD8 cells, so terminally differentiated effector memory CD45RA+ cells were excluded. Sequenced by immunoSEQ multiplex PCR; TCRdb stores in-frame clones only, minus some. The sample lists 2 million to 2.5 million clones; about 94% were seen once. The TCR sequence derives from a young man in good health. Material for sequencing was naive CD8+ T cells sorted from blood.

The CDR3 nucleotides read TGTGCCAGCAGCTTGGAGGCGGAGAGAGAGACCCAGTACTTC. Protein sequence: CASSLEAERETQYF. The chain employs TRBV5-6 and TRBJ2-5; the D is unclear. Germline V gene sequence: CDR1 SGHDT, CDR2 YYEEEE. V lost 0 bases and J lost 4, with 10 bases in between. This CDR3 region has 14 residues.